This T cell receptor beta chain stems from a study of blood T cell repertoires in COVID-19. In the study overall: Both acute and convalescent COVID-19 samples were obtained from the United States, Italy and Spain. From T cells, B-cell-depleted T cells, or PBMCs came the material, which was cDNA or gDNA.

It was during active infection that Seattle patients were enrolled and then longitudinally followed. The V segment lost 4 bases and the J segment 1 base; nucleotides outside the gene matches: 11. CDR3 length: 17 amino acids. The germline gives CDR1 MDHEN, CDR2 SYDVKM. Original processing notes: Amplification from reference gene primers served as the basis for estimated nucleated cell counts. Here immunoSEQ multiplex PCR was the method, and the copy in TCRdb shows in-frame clones only, minus some. The V and J calls and the clone size are those of that table, but D and trimming were determined from the DNA. Among some 260,000 clones, 88% were seen once, and the ten largest hold around 6.5%.

The chain recombines TRBV28 with TRBJ2-7; TRBD1 matches at 9 bases. Sequenced input: peripheral blood. The receptor was derived from a young woman with COVID-19, enrolled during active disease. CDR3 bases: TGTGCCAGCAGTTCACTTACCCCGGACAGGGGATCCTACGAGCAGTACTTC. This translates into CASSSLTPDRGSYEQYF.